This T cell receptor (beta chain) appears in the sequencing data of a study of Ad26.COV2.S vaccination and SARS-CoV-2 variants. Whole-study context: Recipients of Ad26.COV2.S got it intramuscularly, once or twice 56 days apart.

Broader study findings: A substantial breadth of spike-specific CD8+ and CD4+ T cell responses after vaccination has been reported.

The germline gives CDR1 GTSNPN, CDR2 SVGIG (reference sequence). The V segment lost 2 bases and the J segment 3 bases; nucleotides outside the gene matches: 7. The CDR3 runs to 15 residues. Sample treatment: about 20 received Ad26.COV2.S at low or high dose, single or two shots; 5 received placebo; per-sample allocation not given. Specimens were obtained on day 63 following the first vaccine or placebo injection. As concerns this clone: The target antigen is unknown.

Sequenced by immunoSEQ multiplex PCR; TCRdb stores in-frame clones only, minus some. The sample holds hundreds of thousands of clones, around 87% seen once. This specimen was peripheral blood, taken in a trial of Ad26.COV2.S vaccine versus placebo. The rearrangement joins TRBV30 to TRBJ2-7, with 10 bases fitting TRBD1. The source is a person aged 18-65 years who received the Ad26.COV2.S COVID-19 vaccine or a placebo. CDR3 protein: CAWSRETGGSYEQYF. The CDR3 bases are TGTGCCTGGAGTCGGGAGACAGGGGGCAGCTACGAGCAGTACTTC.